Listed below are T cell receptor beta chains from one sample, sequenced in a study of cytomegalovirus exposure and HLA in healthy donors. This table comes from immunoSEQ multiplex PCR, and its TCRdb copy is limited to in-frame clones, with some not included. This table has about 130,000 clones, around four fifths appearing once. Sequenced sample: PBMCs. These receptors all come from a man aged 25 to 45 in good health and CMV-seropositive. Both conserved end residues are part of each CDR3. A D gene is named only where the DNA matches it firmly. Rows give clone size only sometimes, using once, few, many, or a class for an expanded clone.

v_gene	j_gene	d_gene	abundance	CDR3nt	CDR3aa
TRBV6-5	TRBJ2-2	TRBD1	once	TGTGCCAGCAGTTACACGGACAGGGGGCGGGCCGGGGAGCTGTTTTTT	CASSYTDRGRAGELFF
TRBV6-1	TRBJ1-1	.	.	TGTGCCAGCAGTGAGAGGGGAGGGGGTGAAGCTTTCTTT	CASSERGGGEAFF
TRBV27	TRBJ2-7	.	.	TGTGCCACTCTGGACACCAACTCCTACGAGCAGTACTTC	CATLDTNSYEQYF
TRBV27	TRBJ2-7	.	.	TGTGCCAGCAGTCCTGGGCTACTTTCCTACGAGCAGTACTTC	CASSPGLLSYEQYF
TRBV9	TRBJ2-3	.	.	TGTGCCAGCAGCCCCTTAGATGCTAGCACAGATACGCAGTATTTT	CASSPLDASTDTQYF
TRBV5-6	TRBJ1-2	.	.	TGTGCCAGCAGCTTGGCCGGTACAGTTCTCACCCATGGCTACACCTTC	CASSLAGTVLTHGYTF
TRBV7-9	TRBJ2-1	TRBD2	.	TGTGCCAGCAGCTCCCACGGAGGGAGGGCCAGGAATGAGCAGTTCTTC	CASSSHGGRARNEQFF
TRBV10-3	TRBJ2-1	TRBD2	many	TGTGCCATCAGTGTGAGCGGACTAGCGAACAACAATGAGCAGTTCTTC	CAISVSGLANNNEQFF
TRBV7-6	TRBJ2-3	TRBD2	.	TGTGCCAGCAGCCATGCCGCCGTGGCAGGGACTAGCGGACTCCTATGGGATACGCAGTATTTT	CASSHAAVAGTSGLLWDTQYF
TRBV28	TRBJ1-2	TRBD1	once	TGTGCCAGCAGGCCCCCCGGGACAGGGACCTGGGGTAACTATGGCTACACCTTC	CASRPPGTGTWGNYGYTF
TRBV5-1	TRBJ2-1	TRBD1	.	TGCGCCAGCGCCACAGGGGTGGTGGGTGATGAGCAGTTCTTC	CASATGVVGDEQFF
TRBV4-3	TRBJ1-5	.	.	TGCGCCAGCAGCCAAGGAGTGGGCTATAGCAATCAGCCCCAGCATTTT	CASSQGVGYSNQPQHF
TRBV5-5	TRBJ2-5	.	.	TGTGCCAGCAGCCTGGGCCCGAGGGGGAAAGAGACCCAGTACTTC	CASSLGPRGKETQYF
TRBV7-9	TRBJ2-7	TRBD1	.	TGTGCCAGCAGCTCGCCCGGGACAGCCTTTCTAGGCTCCTACGAGCAGTACTTC	CASSSPGTAFLGSYEQYF
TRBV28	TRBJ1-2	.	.	TGTGCCAGCAGTTTAGCCGGGTCCGGCTACACCTTC	CASSLAGSGYTF